These T cell receptor beta chains were read from a single sample in a study of T cell responses to AZD1222 COVID-19 vaccine. Clones were read by immunoSEQ multiplex PCR, and TCRdb kept only the in-frame ones, dropping some. The sample lists over 110,000 clones, about 92% occurring once. The sample consisted of peripheral blood, taken on day 0 of AZD1222 vaccination. These receptor sequences come from an adult in good health. Both conserved end residues are part of each CDR3. Fields, in order: clone size, V gene, J gene, CDR3 protein. Where a row states a size, it is once, few, many or the class of an expanded clone; other rows omit it.

clone_size: -
v_call: TRBV7-3
j_call: TRBJ2-7
cdr3_aa: CASSSVGGYEQYF

clone_size: -
v_call: TRBV9
j_call: TRBJ2-1
cdr3_aa: CASSAGQGAPNEQFF

clone_size: -
v_call: TRBV14
j_call: TRBJ1-2
cdr3_aa: CASSQQLNYGYTF

clone_size: -
v_call: TRBV5-4
j_call: TRBJ2-7
cdr3_aa: CASSPLAGAPHEQYF

clone_size: -
v_call: TRBV2
j_call: TRBJ1-4
cdr3_aa: CASSERGEKLFF

clone_size: -
v_call: TRBV5-1
j_call: TRBJ2-5
cdr3_aa: CASSSQTSGSETQYF

clone_size: -
v_call: TRBV28
j_call: TRBJ2-1
cdr3_aa: CASRPHGSPYNEQFF

clone_size: -
v_call: TRBV6-5
j_call: TRBJ1-5
cdr3_aa: CASSTQGLENQPQHF

clone_size: few
v_call: TRBV5-4
j_call: TRBJ1-6
cdr3_aa: CASSLDRGSNSPLHF

clone_size: -
v_call: TRBV5-6
j_call: TRBJ2-2
cdr3_aa: CASSLTRAAGELFF

clone_size: -
v_call: TRBV7-9
j_call: TRBJ1-5
cdr3_aa: CASSFSTGGTQPQHF

clone_size: -
v_call: TRBV6-5
j_call: TRBJ2-5
cdr3_aa: CASSYSGTQETQYF

clone_size: -
v_call: TRBV5-1
j_call: TRBJ2-2
cdr3_aa: CASRSADMNTGELFF

clone_size: -
v_call: TRBV9
j_call: TRBJ2-7
cdr3_aa: CASSASGTTYEQYF

clone_size: few
v_call: TRBV30
j_call: TRBJ1-4
cdr3_aa: CAWKGLGNEKLFF

clone_size: -
v_call: TRBV19
j_call: TRBJ1-1
cdr3_aa: CASSIGGALTEAFF

clone_size: -
v_call: TRBV15
j_call: TRBJ2-1
cdr3_aa: CATSGRSGFSYNEQFF

clone_size: -
v_call: TRBV5-1
j_call: TRBJ1-1
cdr3_aa: CASSVTGTGRTEAFF

clone_size: -
v_call: TRBV5-1
j_call: TRBJ2-7
cdr3_aa: CASSSGGGAFEQYF

clone_size: -
v_call: TRBV19
j_call: TRBJ1-2
cdr3_aa: CASSITVSNYGYTF

clone_size: -
v_call: TRBV10-3
j_call: TRBJ2-3
cdr3_aa: CATHRTVTDTQYF

clone_size: -
v_call: TRBV19
j_call: TRBJ2-5
cdr3_aa: CASRMSAGGGQETQYF

clone_size: -
v_call: TRBV5-1
j_call: TRBJ2-5
cdr3_aa: CASRPGRSQETQYF

clone_size: -
v_call: TRBV5-4
j_call: TRBJ2-5
cdr3_aa: CASNNLLAFPKETQYF

clone_size: -
v_call: TRBV30
j_call: TRBJ1-1
cdr3_aa: CAWDRGSRDAEAFF

clone_size: -
v_call: TRBV5-4
j_call: TRBJ2-3
cdr3_aa: CASSLVGDTQYF

clone_size: -
v_call: TRBV28
j_call: TRBJ1-4
cdr3_aa: CASSSQGGEKLFF

clone_size: -
v_call: TRBV5-6
j_call: TRBJ2-7
cdr3_aa: CASTLGVHEQYF